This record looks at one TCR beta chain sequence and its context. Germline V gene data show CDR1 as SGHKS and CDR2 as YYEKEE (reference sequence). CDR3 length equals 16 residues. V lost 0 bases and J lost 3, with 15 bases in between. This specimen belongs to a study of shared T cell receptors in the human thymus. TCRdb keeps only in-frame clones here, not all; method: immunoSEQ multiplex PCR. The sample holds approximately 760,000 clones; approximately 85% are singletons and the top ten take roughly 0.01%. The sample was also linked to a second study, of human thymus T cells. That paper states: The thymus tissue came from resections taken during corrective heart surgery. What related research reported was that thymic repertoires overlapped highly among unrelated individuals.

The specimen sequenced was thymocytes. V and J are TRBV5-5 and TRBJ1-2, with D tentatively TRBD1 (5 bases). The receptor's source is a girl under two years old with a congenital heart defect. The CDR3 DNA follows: TGTGCCAGCAGCTTGGGCGAAGGGGTTCCTGACTATGGCTACACCTTC. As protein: CASSLGEGVPDYGYTF. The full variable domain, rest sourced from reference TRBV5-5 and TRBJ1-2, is DAGVTQSPTHLIKTRGQQVTLRCSPISGHKSVSWYQQVLGQGPQFIFQYYEKEERGRGNFPDRFSARQFPNYSSELNVNALLLGDSALYLCASSLGEGVPDYGYTFGSGTRLTVV.